This T cell receptor beta chain was observed in a study of cytomegalovirus exposure and HLA in healthy donors. General study results and limits: There were several of the most significant clusters that appeared linked to common viral pathogens in a later analysis. In vitro, three CMV-associated chains proved specific for CMV antigens.

The CDR3 runs to 14 residues. Trimming pared 8 bases from V and 4 bases from J, leaving 15 bases between. The germline V gene encodes CDR1 MNHEY and CDR2 SMNVEV (reference sequence). PCR involved 60 Vbeta and 13 Jbeta primers. Libraries were prepared by immunoSEQ multiplex PCR; TCRdb keeps only in-frame clonotypes and omits some of them. Altogether tens of thousands of clones are present, 81% being singletons, with the ten largest covering under 2%. In the case of this clone: Its antigen is undetermined.

The receptor was derived from a young woman in good health and CMV-seronegative. The chain couples TRBV27 to TRBJ1-5, with a tentative D call TRBD1 (5 bases). Sequenced sample: PBMCs. Written as DNA, the CDR3 is TGTGCCAGCGGGGCGAGGGGAGGGAATCAGCCCCAGCATTTT. It translates to CASGARGGNQPQHF.